This T cell receptor beta chain was captured by sequencing in a study of tissue T cells after allogeneic stem cell transplantation. The CDR3 contains 13 residues. The germline gives CDR1 FNHDT, CDR2 SITEND (reference sequence). With 2 bases clipped from V and 6 bases from J, the junction kept 4 bases outside the gene matches. This clone appeared a single time. Its specificity is unknown. Each gene name is a mouse one. The read falls 1 residue short of the CDR3 end, and the missing part is taken from the germline J gene. Produced via immunoSEQ multiplex PCR; TCRdb's table is partial and in-frame only. The sample holds tens of thousands of clones; about three quarters are singletons and the top ten take 0.5% to 0.6%. General study results and limits: TCR repertoires tracked anatomic similarity, regardless of disease or transplant status. Which tissue TCRs were alloreactive or antigen-specific was not determined. Some clones might be persisting host cells. Motif-based clustering found tissue-specific repertoire signatures shared across patients, though few clones were shared.

Specimen: sorted cells pooled from one or two spleens. The clonotype comes from a pool of C57BL/6 mice in good health. The chain uses TRBV19 and TRBJ2-7, with TRBD2 matching over 8 bases. The CDR3 here is CASSMGGPFEQYF. The sequenced part of the CDR3 DNA is TGTGCCAGCAGTATGGGGGGGCCCTTTGAACAGTAC. Using reference TRBV19 and TRBJ2-7 for the parts outside the CDR3, the full variable domain is GGIITQTPKFLIGQEGQKLTLKCQQNFNHDTMYWYRQDSGKGLRLIYYSITENDLQKGDLSEGYDASREKKSSFSLTVTSAQKNEMAVFLCASSMGGPFEQYFGPGTRLTVL.